These T cell receptor beta chains were read from a single sample in a study of radiotherapy plus CTLA-4 blockade in lung cancer. Repertoires were generated with immunoSEQ multiplex PCR, while TCRdb's copy carries only in-frame clones and drops some. The table lists 80,000 to 100,000 clones, 82% of them singletons. This sample comprised peripheral blood, obtained from a patient treated with radiotherapy plus ipilimumab. The receptors derive from a human donor with non-small cell lung cancer who had a partial response to radiotherapy plus ipilimumab. The CDR3 runs from the conserved cysteine through the conserved F or W. The order of the fields is CDR3 protein, CDR3 DNA, D gene, clone size, V gene, J gene. The D gene is left open where the match is weak. Rows give clone size only sometimes, using once, few, many, or a class for an expanded clone.

CASSVSGTGTGNTIYF	TGTGCCAGCAGTGTTTCCGGGACAGGAACCGGGAACACCATATATTTT	TRBD1	-	TRBV6-1	TRBJ1-3
CASRLAEEQFF	TGTGCCAGCAGATTAGCGGAGGAGCAGTTCTTC	-	-	TRBV7-2	TRBJ2-1
CASSADGGVGYTF	TGTGCCAGCAGTGCCGACGGAGGGGTGGGCTACACCTTC	-	-	TRBV28	TRBJ1-2
CASSPQTSGRVNTGELFF	TGTGCCAGCTCACCACAGACTAGCGGGAGAGTTAACACCGGGGAGCTGTTTTTT	TRBD2	-	TRBV18	TRBJ2-2
CASSLSPPGSTDTQYF	TGTGCCAGCAGTTTATCCCCCCCCGGGTCCACAGATACGCAGTATTTT	-	once	TRBV28	TRBJ2-3
CASSLDGGDGPQHF	TGTGCCAGCAGCTTAGATGGGGGGGATGGGCCCCAGCATTTT	-	-	TRBV11-2	TRBJ1-5
CAWGGLAGRRNEQFF	TGTGCCTGGGGTGGACTAGCGGGCCGCCGAAATGAGCAGTTCTTC	TRBD2	-	TRBV30	TRBJ2-1
CASSPREGARGNEKLFF	TGTGCCAGCAGTCCTCGGGAGGGGGCGCGGGGTAATGAAAAACTGTTTTTT	TRBD1	-	TRBV28	TRBJ1-4
CASSLGAGGDEQYF	TGTGCCAGCAGCTTAGGAGCGGGAGGCGACGAGCAGTACTTC	TRBD2	few	TRBV11-2	TRBJ2-7
CATGESGTASYNEQFF	TGCGCCACCGGGGAATCCGGGACAGCCTCCTACAATGAGCAGTTCTTC	TRBD1	-	TRBV10-1	TRBJ2-1
CASSLMVDSSYNSPLHF	TGTGCCAGCAGTTTAATGGTTGACAGCTCCTATAATTCACCCCTCCACTTT	-	-	TRBV28	TRBJ1-6
CAISESASGGGDTQYF	TGTGCCATCAGTGAGTCCGCTAGCGGAGGGGGGGATACGCAGTATTTT	-	-	TRBV10-3	TRBJ2-3
CASSSITGAGYTF	TGTGCCAGCAGCTCCATCACAGGGGCTGGCTACACCTTC	TRBD1	-	TRBV7-3	TRBJ1-2
CASSAALAGAYEQYF	TGTGCCAGCAGTGCGGCCCTAGCGGGAGCCTACGAGCAGTACTTC	TRBD2	-	TRBV25-1	TRBJ2-7
CATLGTSGLAKNIQYF	TGTGCCACCCTTGGGACTAGCGGGTTAGCCAAAAACATTCAGTACTTC	TRBD2	-	TRBV27	TRBJ2-4
CASSRGGGETQYF	TGTGCCAGCAGCCGGGGGGGTGGGGAGACCCAGTACTTC	TRBD2	-	TRBV7-3	TRBJ2-5
CASGLVVAGVGEQYF	TGTGCTAGTGGTTTGGTAGTGGCAGGGGTCGGCGAGCAGTACTTC	-	-	TRBV12-5	TRBJ2-7
CASSSRSRDLGQYF	TGTGCCAGCAGCTCTCGTTCGCGGGATTTGGGGCAGTACTTC	-	-	TRBV7-3	TRBJ2-7
CASSLSQTSYEQYF	TGTGCCAGCAGCTTATCCCAGACTTCCTACGAGCAGTACTTC	-	-	TRBV7-7	TRBJ2-7
CASSYYGGTNTGELFF	TGTGCCAGCAGTTACTATGGGGGCACGAACACCGGGGAGCTGTTTTTT	-	-	TRBV6-5	TRBJ2-2
CASSLSARQPQHF	TGTGCCAGCAGCTTATCGGCCAGGCAGCCCCAGCATTTT	-	-	TRBV7-8	TRBJ1-5
CASSLPTGGSSYNEQFF	TGCGCCAGCAGCCTCCCTACGGGGGGCAGCTCCTACAATGAGCAGTTCTTC	-	-	TRBV4-1	TRBJ2-1
CASRRGSAGGETQYF	TGTGCCAGCAGAAGGGGCTCAGCGGGAGGGGAGACCCAGTACTTC	TRBD2	-	TRBV6-1	TRBJ2-5
CASSLWPGGSNQPQHF	TGTGCCAGCAGTTTATGGCCCGGGGGTAGCAATCAGCCCCAGCATTTT	-	-	TRBV28	TRBJ1-5
CASSVVDGISEQFF	TGTGCCAGCAGCGTAGTGGACGGGATAAGTGAGCAGTTCTTC	-	-	TRBV9	TRBJ2-1
CASSPGGLTDTQYF	TGTGCCAGCTCACCGGGGGGTTTGACAGATACGCAGTATTTT	-	-	TRBV18	TRBJ2-3
CASSLSSGTGGEDTQYF	TGTGCCAGCAGCTTGTCATCCGGGACAGGGGGCGAAGATACGCAGTATTTT	TRBD1	-	TRBV7-3	TRBJ2-3
CASRGGPGGTQYF	TGTGCCAGCAGAGGGGGCCCGGGGGGGACGCAGTATTTT	-	-	TRBV6-5	TRBJ2-3
CASSQSSGRETQYF	TGTGCCAGCAGTCAATCTAGCGGGAGAGAGACCCAGTACTTC	TRBD2	-	TRBV2	TRBJ2-5
CASSQKSVGTGVNEQYF	TGCGCCAGCAGCCAAAAGAGTGTAGGGACAGGGGTGAACGAGCAGTACTTC	TRBD1	once	TRBV4-1	TRBJ2-7
CATSSRQGADTQYF	TGTGCCACCAGCAGCAGACAGGGAGCAGATACGCAGTATTTT	TRBD1	-	TRBV15	TRBJ2-3
CASSPSGGGTETQYF	TGCGCCAGCAGCCCTAGCGGGGGAGGCACGGAGACCCAGTACTTC	TRBD2	-	TRBV5-1	TRBJ2-5
CASSLTRRETQYF	TGTGCCAGCAGCTTGACGAGGCGGGAGACCCAGTACTTC	-	-	TRBV5-5	TRBJ2-5
CASSLGQGALNEQFF	TGTGCCAGCAGTCTAGGACAGGGGGCCTTGAATGAGCAGTTCTTC	TRBD1	-	TRBV6-4	TRBJ2-1
CASSLGAGLNQPQHF	TGTGCCAGCAGCTTGGGGGCAGGGCTCAATCAGCCCCAGCATTTT	-	-	TRBV7-2	TRBJ1-5
CASSSQTGGHPEQYF	TGTGCCAGCAGTTCTCAGACAGGGGGACACCCCGAGCAGTACTTC	TRBD1	-	TRBV28	TRBJ2-7
CASREIRGEAEAFF	TGTGCCAGCAGGGAAATCAGGGGCGAAGCGGAAGCTTTCTTT	-	few	TRBV28	TRBJ1-1
CASSSVTSGRADEQFF	TGCGCCAGCAGTTCCGTGACTAGCGGGAGGGCCGATGAGCAGTTCTTC	TRBD2	-	TRBV5-1	TRBJ2-1
CASSLDRTSGGEQYF	TGTGCCAGCAGCTTAGATAGGACTAGCGGTGGCGAGCAGTACTTC	TRBD2	-	TRBV7-9	TRBJ2-7
CASSTPGQGGIQPQHF	TGTGCCAGCAGCACTCCGGGACAGGGGGGAATTCAGCCCCAGCATTTT	TRBD1	-	TRBV28	TRBJ1-5
CASSLAGTTGSQETQYF	TGCGCCAGCAGCTTGGCGGGGACGACAGGGAGTCAAGAGACCCAGTACTTC	TRBD1	-	TRBV5-1	TRBJ2-5
CASSSRALKETQYF	TGTGCCAGCAGTTCCCGAGCACTAAAAGAGACCCAGTACTTC	-	-	TRBV6-5	TRBJ2-5
CAWKGVGQNTEAFF	TGTGCCTGGAAAGGGGTCGGACAGAACACTGAAGCTTTCTTT	-	many	TRBV30	TRBJ1-1
CASSASGGPYGYTF	TGTGCCAGCAGCGCCTCGGGGGGGCCTTATGGCTACACCTTC	-	few	TRBV9	TRBJ1-2
CASRTGTVYEQYF	TGCGCCAGCAGAACAGGGACGGTCTACGAGCAGTACTTC	-	medium-sized	TRBV10-2	TRBJ2-7
CASSIGRTVYGYTF	TGTGCCAGTAGTATTGGCAGGACTGTCTATGGCTACACCTTC	-	few	TRBV19	TRBJ1-2
CSVQPKGTGSSEQYF	TGCAGCGTCCAACCTAAGGGGACAGGGTCTTCCGAGCAGTACTTC	TRBD1	-	TRBV29-1	TRBJ2-7
CAGKTGGADTGELFF	TGTGCCGGAAAGACAGGGGGCGCAGACACCGGGGAGCTGTTTTTT	TRBD1	once	TRBV30	TRBJ2-2
CASSENPRGYF	TGTGCCAGCAGTGAAAACCCTAGGGGGTATTTT	-	-	TRBV2	TRBJ2-3
CASSLGQIYNEQFF	TGCGCCAGCAGCTTGGGACAGATCTACAATGAGCAGTTCTTC	-	-	TRBV5-1	TRBJ2-1
CASSGLAGGETQYF	TGTGCCAGCAGCGGACTAGCGGGAGGAGAGACCCAGTACTTC	TRBD2	-	TRBV27	TRBJ2-5